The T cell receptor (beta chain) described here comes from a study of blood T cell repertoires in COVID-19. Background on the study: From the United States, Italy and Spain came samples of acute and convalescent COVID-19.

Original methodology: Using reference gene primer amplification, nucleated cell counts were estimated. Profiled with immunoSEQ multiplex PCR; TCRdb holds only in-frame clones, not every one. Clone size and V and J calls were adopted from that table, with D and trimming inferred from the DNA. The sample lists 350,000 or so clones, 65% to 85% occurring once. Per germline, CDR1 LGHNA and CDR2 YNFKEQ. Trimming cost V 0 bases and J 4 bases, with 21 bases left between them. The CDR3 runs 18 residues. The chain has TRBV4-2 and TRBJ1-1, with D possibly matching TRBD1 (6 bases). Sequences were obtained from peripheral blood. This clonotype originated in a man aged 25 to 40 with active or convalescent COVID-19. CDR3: CASSQDIGRRRGSTEAFF. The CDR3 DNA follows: TGTGCCAGCAGCCAAGATATTGGCCGTCGCAGGGGAAGCACTGAAGCTTTCTTT.